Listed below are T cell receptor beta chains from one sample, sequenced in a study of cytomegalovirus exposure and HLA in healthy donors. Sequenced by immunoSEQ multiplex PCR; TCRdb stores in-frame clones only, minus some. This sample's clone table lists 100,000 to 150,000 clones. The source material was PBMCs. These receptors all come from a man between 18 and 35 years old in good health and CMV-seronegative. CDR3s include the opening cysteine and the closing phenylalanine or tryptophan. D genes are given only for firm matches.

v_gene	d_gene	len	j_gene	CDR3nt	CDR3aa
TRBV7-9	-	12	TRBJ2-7	TGTGCCAGCAGCTCCGGACAATCGTGGCAGTACTTC	CASSSGQSWQYF
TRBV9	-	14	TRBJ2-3	TGTGCCAGCAGCGTAGAGGATAGCGCAGATACGCAGTATTTT	CASSVEDSADTQYF
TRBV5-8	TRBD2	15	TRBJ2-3	TGTGCCAGCAGCCGGATCCTAGCGGCAACAGATACGCAGTATTTT	CASSRILAATDTQYF
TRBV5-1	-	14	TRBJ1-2	TGCGCCAGCAGTTCGGGACTCTCTAACTATGGCTACACCTTC	CASSSGLSNYGYTF
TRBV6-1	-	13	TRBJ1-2	TGTGCCAGCAGTGAAGCGCTTCTAGGTGGCTACACCTTC	CASSEALLGGYTF
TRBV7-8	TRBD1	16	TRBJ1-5	TGTGCCAGCAGCTTAGGGGGGGACAGGAGGTACCAGCCCCAGCATTTT	CASSLGGDRRYQPQHF
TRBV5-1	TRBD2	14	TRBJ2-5	TGCGCCAGCAGCTTAGGCGGGGGAACGGAGACCCAGTACTTC	CASSLGGGTETQYF
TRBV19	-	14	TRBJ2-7	TGTGCCAGTAGCAGGCTCCGGGACACGGGCGAGCAGTACTTC	CASSRLRDTGEQYF
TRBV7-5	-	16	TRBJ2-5	TGTGCCAGAAGCCCGATGGAGCGGGAAATCCAAGAGACCCAGTACTTC	CARSPMEREIQETQYF
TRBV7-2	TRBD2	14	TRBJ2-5	TGTGCCAGCAGCCTGCAGGGAGGGGCGGAGACCCAGTACTTC	CASSLQGGAETQYF
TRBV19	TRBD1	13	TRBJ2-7	TGTGCCAGCGAAAAGGGACAGGGCTACGAGCAGTACTTC	CASEKGQGYEQYF
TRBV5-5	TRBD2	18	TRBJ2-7	TGTGCCAGCAGCTTGGGACCTAGCGGGAGTATTCGGGCCTACGAGCAGTACTTC	CASSLGPSGSIRAYEQYF
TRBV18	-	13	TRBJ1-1	TGTGCCAGCTCATCGGTTCAGGGGCAGCAAGCTTTCTTT	CASSSVQGQQAFF
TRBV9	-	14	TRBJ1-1	TGTGCCAGCAATATGGCCGGAGAGAACACTGAAGCTTTCTTT	CASNMAGENTEAFF
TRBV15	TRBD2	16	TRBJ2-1	TGTGCCACCAGCAGAGATCCTAGCGGGAGTCCCAATGAGCAGTTCTTC	CATSRDPSGSPNEQFF
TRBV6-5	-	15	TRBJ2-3	TGTGCCAGCAGTTACTCGAGAGAGGGGGTCGATACGCAGTATTTT	CASSYSREGVDTQYF
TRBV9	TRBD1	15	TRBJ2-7	TGTGCCAGCAGCGCGACAGGGTTCGGTTCCTACGAGCAGTACTTC	CASSATGFGSYEQYF
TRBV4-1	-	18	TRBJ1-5	TGCGCCAGCAGCCAAGACCCTGGCGGCTACAATGCGGGTCAGCCCCAGCATTTT	CASSQDPGGYNAGQPQHF
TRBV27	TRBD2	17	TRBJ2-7	TGTGCCAGCAGTCCCAATCCCGGGACTAGGGGTTTCTACGAGCAGTACTTC	CASSPNPGTRGFYEQYF
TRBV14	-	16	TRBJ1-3	TGTGCCAGCAAAGACACCGAAAGGGGTGCAGGAAACACCATATATTTT	CASKDTERGAGNTIYF
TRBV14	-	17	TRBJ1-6	TGTGCCAGCAGCCAACGGGACTTCAGCTCCTATAATTCACCCCTCCACTTT	CASSQRDFSSYNSPLHF
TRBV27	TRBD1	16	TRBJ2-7	TGTGCCAGCAGTTTATCGATGACAGGGCGCCCCTACGAGCAGTACTTC	CASSLSMTGRPYEQYF
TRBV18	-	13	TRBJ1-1	TGTGCCAGCTCAACAGGACAGAACACTGAAGCTTTCTTT	CASSTGQNTEAFF